The 29 T cell receptor beta chains reported below all come from one sample, sequenced in a study of long-term antiretroviral therapy in people with HIV (dated by TCRdb to the early 2020s). The immunoSEQ hsTCRB v3.0 assay was used at survey level resolution for TRB variable region sequencing. The clones in this table, taken by TCRdb from immuneACCESS, are in-frame only. Not every clone is retained; where verified, under half of the shortfall comes from an unresolved V gene, and the cause of the rest is unknown. This sample is represented by some 34,000 clones; approximately 96% of them were singletons. The ten largest clones add up to approximately 2.5% of the sample. The source was unsorted PBMCs, collected 6.6 years after starting antiretroviral therapy. The receptors shown here come from a man aged 30 to 45 with HIV.

V gene TRBV6-5 combines with J gene TRBJ2-3; possible D gene TRBD1, 6 bases. V dropped 10 bases and J dropped 2 bases, with 13 bases sitting between them. Germline V gene sequence: CDR1 MNHEY, CDR2 SVGAGI. The CDR3 totals 13 residues. The CDR3 spells CATTTGFTDTQYF. The CDR3, as DNA: TGTGCCACCACGACAGGATTCACAGATACGCAGTATTTT.

The chain uses TRBV4-2 and TRBJ1-4; D is unresolved. The CDR3 length is 15 residues. Germline assignment: CDR1 LGHNA and CDR2 YNFKEQ. V lost 1 base, J lost 5 bases, and 11 bases lay in between. For the CDR3, the DNA is TGTGCCAGCAGCCAAGCTCCCACCCTAAATGAAAAACTGTTTTTT. Its protein is CASSQAPTLNEKLFF.

This chain links TRBV7-9 with TRBJ2-5; 12 bases fit TRBD2. The CDR3 is 18 residues long. CDR1 is SEHNR, CDR2 FQNEAQ, per germline (reference sequence). The junction had 6 bases not matched to a gene; V was cut back by 0 bases and J by 1 base. CDR3 bases: TGTGCCAGCAGCTTAGCGCTAGCGGGAGGGAAGCGCCAAGAGACCCAGTACTTC. Protein: CASSLALAGGKRQETQYF. The variable domain in full, with the rest retrieved from reference TRBV7-9 and TRBJ2-5, is DTGVSQNPRHKITKRGQNVTFRCDPISEHNRLYWYRQTLGQGPEFLTYFQNEAQLEKSRLLSDRFSAERPKGSFSTLEIQRTEQGDSAMYLCASSLALAGGKRQETQYFGPGTRLLVL.

The chain couples TRBV5-1 to TRBJ2-7; TRBD2 matches at 11 bases. Germline loops: CDR1 SGHRS, CDR2 YFSETQ. Trimming cost V 6 bases and J 12 bases; bases outside gene matches: 11. This CDR3 spans 13 amino acids. In nucleotides, the CDR3 is TGCGCCAGCACGATCTCCACTAGCGGGAGTAGGTACTTC. It codes for CASTISTSGSRYF.

The chain is built from TRBV19 and TRBJ2-3; the D call may be TRBD1 or TRBD2 (5 bases each). Trimming pared 4 bases from V and 7 bases from J, leaving 18 bases between. The V gene's germline CDR1 is LNHDA and CDR2 SQIVND (reference sequence). The CDR3 spans 15 residues. The CDR3 loop reads CASSTDLLGDNTQYF. The CDR3, as DNA: TGTGCCAGTAGTACGGACCTTCTGGGGGATAATACGCAGTATTTT.

The V call is TRBV6-1, the J call TRBJ2-3; perhaps TRBD2 as D (7 bases). From germline, CDR1 is MNHNS and CDR2 SASEGT. V lost 6 bases and J 4 bases, leaving 11 bases between the germline ends. The CDR3 runs 13 residues. This chain's CDR3 is CASRTGGADTQYF. DNA of the CDR3: TGTGCCAGCAGGACGGGGGGCGCAGATACGCAGTATTTT.

The V call is TRBV12-5, the J call TRBJ2-7; 9 bases agree with TRBD1. With 5 bases clipped from V and 5 bases from J, the junction kept 10 bases outside the gene matches. This CDR3 contains 15 residues. CDR1 is LGHNT and CDR2 is FRNRAP in the germline V gene. The CDR3 bases are TGTGCTAGTGGTATCCCGGGACAGGGAAGGGACGAGCAGTACTTC. Protein product: CASGIPGQGRDEQYF.

The chain employs TRBV27 and TRBJ1-1; the match to TRBD1 covers 9 bases. Germline V gene lookup returns CDR1 MNHEY and CDR2 SMNVEV (reference sequence). The ends lost 8 bases at V and 5 bases at J; junction bases unmatched: 6. CDR3 length: 13 amino acids. The DNA for the CDR3 is TGTGCCAGCTCATACAGGGGGCAAACTGAAGCTTTCTTT. Protein sequence: CASSYRGQTEAFF.

J is TRBJ2-3 and V is TRBV10-3, with D possibly being TRBD2 (7 bases). In germline, CDR1 is ENHRY, CDR2 SYGVKD. CDR3 length: 15 amino acids. V lost 5 bases and J lost 3, with 15 bases in between. The CDR3 reads CAISRGAEPTDTQYF. The CDR3 coding sequence is TGTGCCATCAGTCGGGGGGCAGAACCTACAGATACGCAGTATTTT.

V is TRBV6-5 and J is TRBJ2-7; D not resolved. The ends were cut back, 5 bases at V and 3 bases at J, with 17 bases in the middle. Germline lookup yields CDR1 MNHEY and CDR2 SVGAGI. The CDR3 is 15 amino acids. This chain's CDR3 is CASSQLSRPFYEQYF. Written as DNA, the CDR3 is TGTGCCAGCAGTCAGTTGTCGCGCCCATTCTACGAGCAGTACTTC.

This chain joins TRBV7-6 and TRBJ1-6, with D tentatively TRBD1 (5 bases). CDR3 length: 14 amino acids. V was shortened by 2 bases and J by 8 bases, with 10 bases between the two germline ends. Germline loops: CDR1 SGHVS, CDR2 FNYEAQ. The DNA of the CDR3 is TGTGCCAGCAGCTTAAGGCAAGGGGATTCACCCCTCCACTTT. This sequence encodes CASSLRQGDSPLHF.

The chain combines TRBV6-4 with TRBJ1-1; the D is unclear. Germline V lookup: CDR1 MRHNA, CDR2 SNTAGT. Deletions cut 5 bases from V and 0 bases from J, with 7 bases between. This CDR3 has 13 amino acids. The CDR3 nucleotides read TGTGCCAGCAGTCATACATTGAACACTGAAGCTTTCTTT. Its translation is CASSHTLNTEAFF.

This clone was detected once. The rearrangement links TRBV18 to TRBJ1-1; no firm D call. The CDR3 is made up of 13 amino acids. Germline CDR1 and CDR2: KGHSH and LQKENI. The ends were cut back, 2 bases at V and 5 bases at J, with 9 bases in the middle. The CDR3 here is CASSPRSRTEAFF. The CDR3 DNA reads TGTGCCAGCTCACCAAGAAGCCGGACTGAAGCTTTCTTT.

The chain uses TRBV25-1 and TRBJ2-2; D ambiguous. CDR3 size: 11 residues. Germline V gene lookup returns CDR1 MGHDK and CDR2 SYGVNS. The V and J ends lost 4 bases and 6 bases respectively, with 3 bases between them. As DNA, the CDR3 is TGTGCCAGCAGTGCGGCCGGGGAGCTGTTTTTT. It is translated as CASSAAGELFF.

The chain employs TRBV30 and TRBJ2-2; D unresolved. The CDR3 is 10 residues long. Germline CDR1 and CDR2: GTSNPN and SVGIG (reference sequence). V was shortened by 8 bases and J by 5 bases, with 6 bases between the two germline ends. The CDR3 region is CAPPTGELFF. CDR3 bases: TGTGCCCCACCGACCGGGGAGCTGTTTTTT.

The chain uses TRBV4-2 and TRBJ1-2, with D unresolved. CDR1 is LGHNA and CDR2 is YNFKEQ in the germline V gene. Trimming shortened V by 1 base and J by 6 bases, and 3 bases separated the two germline ends. This CDR3 is 11 amino acids long. The CDR3 region has the DNA TGTGCCAGCAGCCAAGCCCATGGCTACACCTTC. This sequence encodes CASSQAHGYTF.

With regard to this clone: Its ends do not fully match the called genes, so a read error is possible. The J gene is TRBJ2-5, the V gene TRBV11-3, with D possibly called TRBD1 or TRBD2 (6 bases each). CDR3 length: 13 amino acids. Germline values: CDR1 SGHNT, CDR2 YENEEA. Here the CDR3 DNA reads TGTGCCAGCAGCTTAAGGGGGGAAGATACCCAGTACTTC. It yields the protein CASSLRGEDTQYF.

This clone has a single count. The rearrangement links TRBV2 to TRBJ2-1, with TRBD2 identical over 12 bases. The germline V gene encodes CDR1 SNHLY and CDR2 FYNNEI. V lost 8 bases to trimming and J lost 10 bases; unmatched junction nucleotides: 12. The CDR3 runs 15 residues. CDR3 sequence (DNA): TGTGCCAGCGGAAGACTAGCGGGGGACTGGTGGGAGCAGTTCTTC. Protein product: CASGRLAGDWWEQFF.

The chain links TRBV6-1 to TRBJ2-7, with TRBD2 matching 10 bases. Germline V gene sequence: CDR1 MNHNS, CDR2 SASEGT. V gave up 6 bases and J gave up 6 bases; unmatched junction bases: 11. The CDR3 consists of 15 residues. CDR3 protein: CASRPLAGEGPEQYF. For the CDR3, the DNA is TGTGCCAGCAGACCCCTAGCGGGAGAAGGTCCCGAGCAGTACTTC.

The chain recombines TRBV7-6 with TRBJ2-5; D not certain. The CDR3 loop spans 11 amino acids. V lost 0 bases and J lost 5, with 1 base in between. Germline V lookup: CDR1 SGHVS, CDR2 FNYEAQ. The CDR3: CASSLAETQYF. For the CDR3, the DNA is TGTGCCAGCAGCTTAGCGGAGACCCAGTACTTC. Complete variable domain (other parts from reference TRBV7-6 and TRBJ2-5): GAGVSQSPRYKVTKRGQDVALRCDPISGHVSLYWYRQALGQGPEFLTYFNYEAQQDKSGLPNDRFSAERPEGSISTLTIQRTEQRDSAMYRCASSLAETQYFGPGTRLLVL.

This chain joins TRBV13 and TRBJ2-2; D call uncertain. Germline V gives CDR1 PRHDT, CDR2 FYEKMQ (reference sequence). Trimming left V 3 bases short and J 8 bases short, with 10 bases between. The CDR3 is 13 residues long. For the CDR3, the DNA is TGTGCCAGCAGCTTGGGGATGGATGGGGAGCTGTTTTTT. Residues: CASSLGMDGELFF.

The rearrangement uses TRBV6-1 and TRBJ2-3, with 7 bases fitting TRBD2. CDR3 length: 15 amino acids. Germline CDR1 MNHNS, CDR2 SASEGT. Trimming cost V 0 bases and J 6 bases; bases outside gene matches: 6. The CDR3 sequence: CASSEARLALDTQYF. As DNA, the CDR3 is TGTGCCAGCAGTGAAGCCCGACTAGCCTTGGATACGCAGTATTTT.

The CDR3 DNA sequence: TGTGCCACCAGCAGAGATCATACACCCCGTAGTCGCACCTTC. Its protein is CATSRDHTPRSRTF. The chain is built from TRBV15 and TRBJ1-2; D ambiguous. The V gene lost 0 bases and the J gene lost 13 bases, with 18 bases spanning the gap. There are 14 residues in the CDR3. CDR1 and CDR2 (germline): LNHNV, YYDKDF (reference sequence).

This chain links TRBV28 with TRBJ2-7; D ambiguous. This CDR3 spans 13 amino acids. The V gene lost 6 bases and the J gene lost 0 bases, with 9 bases spanning the gap. Germline V gene data show CDR1 as MDHEN and CDR2 as SYDVKM. DNA for the CDR3: TGTGCCAGCAGCTCTATAATCTCCTACGAGCAGTACTTC. It translates to CASSSIISYEQYF.

The chain uses TRBV29-1 and TRBJ2-1; 12 bases match TRBD2. This CDR3 is 15 amino acids long. Germline loops: CDR1 SQVTM, CDR2 ANQGSEA. Germline trimming cut 7 bases from V and 2 bases from J; bases unmatched to any gene: 6. Here the CDR3 reads CSATSGSGTYNEQFF. The CDR3 DNA is TGCAGCGCGACTAGCGGGAGTGGGACCTACAATGAGCAGTTCTTC.

The chain uses TRBV5-4 and TRBJ2-5, with D perhaps TRBD2 (7 bases). The length of the CDR3 is 16 residues. V was pared by 4 bases and J by 1 base, with 17 bases between. The V gene's germline CDR1 is SGHNT and CDR2 YYREEE (reference sequence). The CDR3 sequence: CASSIERGALQETQYF. CDR3 bases: TGTGCCAGCAGCATCGAACGGGGGGCCCTCCAAGAGACCCAGTACTTC.

The rearrangement uses TRBV5-4 and TRBJ2-1, with 7 bases lining up with TRBD1. There are 16 residues in the CDR3. Germline CDR1 reads SGHNT; CDR2 reads YYREEE (reference sequence). With 4 bases clipped from V and 0 bases from J, the junction kept 7 bases outside the gene matches. The CDR3 DNA is TGTGCCAGCAGCCTAAACAGGGGTAGCTCCTACAATGAGCAGTTCTTC. As protein: CASSLNRGSSYNEQFF. Drawing the rest from reference TRBV5-4 and TRBJ2-1, the complete variable domain is ETGVTQSPTHLIKTRGQQVTLRCSSQSGHNTVSWYQQALGQGPQFIFQYYREEENGRGNFPPRFSGLQFPNYSSELNVNALELDDSALYLCASSLNRGSSYNEQFFGPGTRLTVL.

J is TRBJ1-5 and V is TRBV19; 8 bases align to TRBD1. V was pared by 5 bases and J by 7 bases, with 7 bases of the junction left unmatched. Germline CDR1 is LNHDA and CDR2 is SQIVND (reference sequence). CDR3 length equals 14 residues. The CDR3 nucleotides are TGTGCCAGTAGTCCAGACAGGGGATGGCAGCCCCAGCATTTT. Translated, it gives CASSPDRGWQPQHF.

The chain recombines TRBV7-2 with TRBJ1-2; D may be TRBD1 (6 bases). The length of the CDR3 is 13 residues. In germline, CDR1 is SGHTA, CDR2 FQGNSA. V lost 5 bases and J lost 8, with 15 bases in between. The CDR3 region is CASSKGGILGYTF. CDR3 DNA: TGTGCCAGCAGCAAAGGGGGGATTTTAGGCTACACCTTC.